This T cell receptor (beta chain) is drawn from a study of blood T cell repertoires in COVID-19. Study-wide context: Spain, Italy and the United States supplied samples that represented acute and convalescent COVID-19.

As handled by the study authors: Amplification with reference gene primers provided the estimates of nucleated cell counts. Here immunoSEQ multiplex PCR was the method, and the copy in TCRdb shows in-frame clones only, minus some. V and J calls and clone size are those listed in that table; D and trimming were worked out from the DNA. The sample shows about 150,000 clones, around 88% of them seen only once. As concerns this clone: Distinct nucleotide sequences in the sample also encode this CDR3.

Between the trimmed V and J ends, which lost 3 bases and 0 bases, there was a span of 4 bases. In germline, CDR1 is SGDLS, CDR2 YYNGEE. The CDR3 covers 14 residues. Sequencing used peripheral blood. The sequence was obtained from a man in his 60s with active or convalescent COVID-19. This chain links TRBV9 with TRBJ2-6, with no clear D. The CDR3 sequence is CASSATSGANVLTF. In DNA, the CDR3 is TGTGCCAGCAGCGCTACCTCTGGGGCCAACGTCCTGACTTTC.